This is a list of T cell receptor beta chains from one sample in a study of post-analysis software for immune sequencing data. TCRdb analysed the PCR reads with MiXCR anew, one entry per CDR3 protein. The sample has hundreds of thousands of distinct CDR3 sequences, roughly 30% seen once. Specimen: blood. The receptors here all came from a girl between 5 and 17 years old with multiple sclerosis. The CDR3 runs from the conserved cysteine through the conserved F or W. The D gene is left open where the match is weak. Clone size is shown for a subset of rows, as once, few, many or a class of expanded clone.

V gene: TRBV2; clone size: few; D gene: -; CDR3 length: 10; J gene: TRBJ2-5; CDR3 DNA: TGTGCCAGTCAATATGACGCGCAGTACTTC; CDR3 protein: CASQYDAQYF
V gene: TRBV7-8; clone size: few; D gene: -; CDR3 length: 14; J gene: TRBJ1-5; CDR3 DNA: TGTGCCAGCAGCTCGACCCCGGGTAATCAGCCCCAGCATTTT; CDR3 protein: CASSSTPGNQPQHF
V gene: TRBV27; clone size: few; D gene: -; CDR3 length: 14; J gene: TRBJ2-7; CDR3 DNA: TGTGCCAGCAGACAACAGGGGGGGACCTACGAGCAGTACTTC; CDR3 protein: CASRQQGGTYEQYF
V gene: TRBV6-2/TRBV6-3; clone size: -; D gene: -; CDR3 length: 14; J gene: TRBJ1-2; CDR3 DNA: TGTGCCAGCAGTTACTCGGGCCAACTTATGCACTACACCTTC; CDR3 protein: CASSYSGQLMHYTF
V gene: TRBV7-9; clone size: few; D gene: TRBD2; CDR3 length: 14; J gene: TRBJ2-7; CDR3 DNA: TGTGCCAGCAGCACGGGACTAGCGTTGTACGAGCAGTACTTC; CDR3 protein: CASSTGLALYEQYF
V gene: TRBV2; clone size: -; D gene: -; CDR3 length: 15; J gene: TRBJ1-1; CDR3 DNA: TGTGCCAGCAGTGAACTCAGGGCGGGGGGGACTGAAGCTTTCTTT; CDR3 protein: CASSELRAGGTEAFF
V gene: TRBV4-1; clone size: -; D gene: -; CDR3 length: 16; J gene: TRBJ1-1; CDR3 DNA: TGCGCCAGCAGCTTCGAAGACACTCCCTTGAACACTGAAGCTTTCTTT; CDR3 protein: CASSFEDTPLNTEAFF
V gene: TRBV6-2/TRBV6-3; clone size: few; D gene: TRBD2; CDR3 length: 16; J gene: TRBJ2-7; CDR3 DNA: TGTGCCAGCAGCACCGGACTAGCGGGAGACCCCTACGAGCAGTACTTC; CDR3 protein: CASSTGLAGDPYEQYF
V gene: TRBV15; clone size: -; D gene: TRBD1; CDR3 length: 16; J gene: TRBJ2-7; CDR3 DNA: TGTGCCACCAGCAGGCTCCTTGGACAGGCCGCCTACGAGCAGTACTTC; CDR3 protein: CATSRLLGQAAYEQYF
V gene: TRBV24-1; clone size: -; D gene: -; CDR3 length: 15; J gene: TRBJ2-2; CDR3 DNA: TGTGCCACCAGTGATTTGTACGGGTCCACCGGGGAGCTGTTTTTT; CDR3 protein: CATSDLYGSTGELFF
V gene: TRBV29-1; clone size: many; D gene: -; CDR3 length: 11; J gene: TRBJ2-7; CDR3 DNA: TGCAGCGTTGAAAGTGGTGGAGAGCAGTACTTC; CDR3 protein: CSVESGGEQYF
V gene: TRBV25-1; clone size: few; D gene: -; CDR3 length: 14; J gene: TRBJ2-1; CDR3 DNA: TGTGCCAGCAGTGATTCCAGTAGACTTGCCGAGCAGTTCTTC; CDR3 protein: CASSDSSRLAEQFF
V gene: TRBV12-3/TRBV12-4; clone size: -; D gene: -; CDR3 length: 14; J gene: TRBJ1-1; CDR3 DNA: TGTGCCAGCAGCCCCTCTAGACGGAACACTGAGGCTTTCTTT; CDR3 protein: CASSPSRRNTEAFF
V gene: TRBV2; clone size: -; D gene: -; CDR3 length: 16; J gene: TRBJ2-3; CDR3 DNA: TGTGCCAGCAGCCCCGGGGTAGAAGGCCCCACAGATACGCAGTATTTT; CDR3 protein: CASSPGVEGPTDTQYF
V gene: TRBV4-1; clone size: few; D gene: TRBD1; CDR3 length: 13; J gene: TRBJ2-7; CDR3 DNA: TGCGCCAGCAGCCAAGAGACAGGGGGCGAGCAGTACTTC; CDR3 protein: CASSQETGGEQYF
V gene: TRBV5-1; clone size: -; D gene: TRBD1; CDR3 length: 15; J gene: TRBJ2-3; CDR3 DNA: TGCGCCAGCAGCTTGGGTCAGGGGGCATCAGATACGCAGTATTTT; CDR3 protein: CASSLGQGASDTQYF
V gene: TRBV28; clone size: -; D gene: -; CDR3 length: 14; J gene: TRBJ2-6; CDR3 DNA: TGTGCCAGCAGTTCGAACCCGGGGGCCAACGTCCTGACTTTC; CDR3 protein: CASSSNPGANVLTF
V gene: TRBV20-1; clone size: few; D gene: -; CDR3 length: 13; J gene: TRBJ2-1; CDR3 DNA: TGCAGTGCTAGAGAGGGCCCCTACAATGAGCAGTTCTTC; CDR3 protein: CSAREGPYNEQFF
V gene: TRBV4-3; clone size: many; D gene: TRBD1; CDR3 length: 15; J gene: TRBJ2-7; CDR3 DNA: TGCGCCAGCAGCTTCGAGGGGGCGGGTAAACACGAGCAGTACTTC; CDR3 protein: CASSFEGAGKHEQYF
V gene: TRBV12-3/TRBV12-4; clone size: many; D gene: -; CDR3 length: 13; J gene: TRBJ2-7; CDR3 DNA: TGTGCCAGCAGTAACCCTCCCCCGAGCGAGCAGTACTTC; CDR3 protein: CASSNPPPSEQYF
V gene: TRBV20-1; clone size: few; D gene: -; CDR3 length: 14; J gene: TRBJ2-1; CDR3 DNA: TGCAGTGCTAGAGAAAGGGATACCCTTAATGAGCAGTTCTTC; CDR3 protein: CSARERDTLNEQFF
V gene: TRBV12-3/TRBV12-4; clone size: -; D gene: -; CDR3 length: 14; J gene: TRBJ1-2; CDR3 DNA: TGTGCCTGCAGTCTCAATGGGGCGGGATACGGCTACACCTTC; CDR3 protein: CACSLNGAGYGYTF
V gene: TRBV3-1; clone size: few; D gene: -; CDR3 length: 15; J gene: TRBJ1-5; CDR3 DNA: TGTGCCAGCAGCCAAGGGGCCCTAGGAAATCAGCCCCAGCATTTT; CDR3 protein: CASSQGALGNQPQHF
V gene: TRBV20-1; clone size: few; D gene: -; CDR3 length: 16; J gene: TRBJ2-1; CDR3 DNA: TGCAGTGCTTACTCGACGGGGGGACAGAGCTACAATGAGCAGTTCTTC; CDR3 protein: CSAYSTGGQSYNEQFF
V gene: TRBV11-2; clone size: -; D gene: TRBD2; CDR3 length: 16; J gene: TRBJ2-3; CDR3 DNA: TGTGCCAGCAGGTTCTACCCCGGGGGGGGCGAGGATACGCAGTATTTT; CDR3 protein: CASRFYPGGGEDTQYF
V gene: TRBV12-3/TRBV12-4; clone size: few; D gene: TRBD1; CDR3 length: 14; J gene: TRBJ1-2; CDR3 DNA: TGTGCCAGCAGCACAACAGGGGGCCTCGGAGGCTACACCTTC; CDR3 protein: CASSTTGGLGGYTF
V gene: TRBV18; clone size: once; D gene: -; CDR3 length: 14; J gene: TRBJ2-7; CDR3 DNA: TGTGCCAGCTCACCATCGGAGGGTCTGCACGAGCAGTACTTC; CDR3 protein: CASSPSEGLHEQYF
V gene: TRBV6-1; clone size: -; D gene: -; CDR3 length: 16; J gene: TRBJ2-3; CDR3 DNA: TGTGCCAGCAGTGATTTAGACCGGGAACGGGGAGATACGCAGTATTTT; CDR3 protein: CASSDLDRERGDTQYF